This T cell receptor beta chain stems from a study of T cells in Graves' hyperthyroidism and ophthalmopathy. In the study overall: Peripheral blood collection took place at initial diagnosis, before any treatment. Overall study findings and caveats: Among clonotypes expanded in thyroid above 0.001, most were also found in blood.

Concerning this clonotype: The antigen is not known.

Germline V gives CDR1 SGHTA, CDR2 FQGTGA. This CDR3 has 14 residues. V shed 5 bases and J shed 0 bases, with 10 bases lying between them. The study left out patients who had uncontrolled infection, other autoimmune disease, pregnancy or lactation. Using RNA transcripts as the source, TCR beta CDR3 regions were amplified. An initial round of RT-PCR targeting the TCR CDR3 relied on the HTBI primer set. TCRdb passed the multiplex PCR reads through MiXCR, listing each CDR3 protein once. Here the sample spans around 720,000 distinct CDR3 sequences, just over 35% being singletons. Sequencing was performed on blood. The rearrangement links TRBV7-3 to TRBJ1-1, with D unclear. This TCR was recovered from a woman in her thirties or forties with Graves' hyperthyroidism. The CDR3 is CASSRSGLNTEAFF. CDR3 bases: TGTGCCAGCAGCCGGTCGGGGTTGAACACTGAAGCTTTCTTT.